The text below deals with one TCR beta chain. As yet, its antigen is unknown. These data originate in a study of T cell responses to AZD1222 COVID-19 vaccine. Study-wide results and limits: Dominant at 160-218 and 743-854, vaccine-associated CD4 TCRs also spanned spike.

Assay: immunoSEQ multiplex PCR; the TCRdb copy retains only in-frame clones and omits some. This table holds 140,000 to 150,000 clones, about 90% found once. Trimming took 4 bases from V and 7 from J, leaving 17 bases between them. CDR3 length equals 14 residues. Germline CDR1 SGHTA, CDR2 FQGNSA. This specimen was peripheral blood, taken on day 0 of AZD1222 vaccination. The genes are TRBV7-2 and TRBJ2-7; no firm D call. The TCR originated in an adult in good health. CDR3 in DNA: TGTGCCAGCAGCTCGCAAAGTAGTGGATGGGAGCAGTACTTC. Translation gives CASSSQSSGWEQYF.